This T cell receptor (beta chain) was observed in a study of T cell responses to AZD1222 COVID-19 vaccine. Notes on this clone: What it recognizes is unknown.

CDR3 size: 13 residues. Germline loops: CDR1 LNHDA, CDR2 SQIVND (reference sequence). V was shortened by 6 bases and J by 2 bases, with 10 bases between the two germline ends. Points from the study as a whole: There were mostly white British donors and more females than males, and clonal diversity was possibly underestimated. Dominant at 160-218 and 743-854, vaccine-associated CD4 TCRs also spanned spike. The reported proportion of spike-specific TCRs targeting unmutated variant regions was nearly half.

Generated by immunoSEQ multiplex PCR, the TCRdb table keeps only in-frame clones and is missing some. The repertoire consists of 120,000 to 150,000 clones, with around 91% occurring once and the leading ten covering about 4.8%. The chain is built from TRBV19 and TRBJ1-2; D unresolved. Sequenced here: peripheral blood, sampled on day 0 of AZD1222 vaccination. This TCR derives from an adult in good health. In nucleotides, the CDR3 is TGTGCCAGTAGCCCCGGGCTGAACTATGGCTACACCTTC. Protein product: CASSPGLNYGYTF.